This T cell receptor beta chain comes out of a study of neoadjuvant nivolumab and ipilimumab in lung cancer. Of note for this clone: Its antigen is currently unknown.

Trimming removed 2 bases at V and 1 base at J, with 16 bases between. The CDR3 has 17 amino acids. Looked up from germline, CDR1 is SGHRS and CDR2 is YFSETQ. Study observations and caveats: Pretherapy blood TCR richness correlated positively with resected tumor richness.

The assay was immunoSEQ multiplex PCR, and TCRdb's table has in-frame clones only and misses some. The sample contains 40,000 to 60,000 clones, 85% to 90% of which appear only once. The gene calls are TRBV5-1 and TRBJ2-1; either TRBD1 or TRBD2 may supply D (5 bases each). The sequences come from blood, collected before neoadjuvant nivolumab, alone or with ipilimumab. The TCR comes from an adult with non-small cell lung cancer. Some clones in this sample may be carry-over from other donors' samples. The CDR3 region is CASSFSGWGRSYNEQFF. The CDR3 coding sequence is TGCGCCAGCAGCTTCAGTGGCTGGGGGAGATCCTACAATGAGCAGTTCTTC.